Below, 6 T cell receptor beta chains from the same sample are listed, as sequenced in a study of T cell clonality in common variable immunodeficiency. Notes on the study in general: In common variable immunodeficiency, TCR beta chains reportedly carried fewer deletions and N-nucleotide insertions.

Their antigens are not known. Measured with immunoSEQ multiplex PCR; TCRdb has only the in-frame clones, and not every one. The profile covers tens of thousands of clones, none occurring a single time. Sequenced material: peripheral blood mononuclear cells. Receptors originate from a human donor with common variable immunodeficiency.

A few counts support this clone. The read gets to within 3 residues of the CDR3 end, and the germline J gene fills in the rest. The rearrangement links TRBV6-2 or TRBV6-3 to TRBJ2-1; 12 bases match TRBD2. The V gene's germline CDR1 is MNHEY and CDR2 SVGEGT. Trimming took 6 bases from V and 4 from J; bases not matched to a gene: 7. The CDR3 spans 16 residues. The sequenced CDR3 bases are TGTGCCAGCAGCCTTCTAGCGGGGGGGAAGTACAATGAG. It translates to CASSLLAGGKYNE. The whole CDR3 sequence reads CASSLLAGGKYNEQFF.

This clone was recorded many times. The read ends 3 residues early relative to the CDR3; the germline J gene fills the gap. The chain employs TRBV4-1 and TRBJ2-7, with D possibly being TRBD1 (5 bases). Between the trimmed V and J ends, which lost 1 base and 5 bases, there was a span of 12 bases. The germline V gene has CDR1 MGHRA and CDR2 YSYEKL. The CDR3 runs to 14 residues. The part of the CDR3 DNA that was read is TGCGCCAGCAGCCAAGTACCAGGGATCCACGAG. Translation gives CASSQVPGIHE. The CDR3, in full, reads CASSQVPGIHEQYF.

This clone was observed a few times. The read gets to within 3 residues of the CDR3 end, and the germline J gene fills in the rest. The sample has other DNA sequences that encode this CDR3 too. V is TRBV19 and J is TRBJ1-6; 7 bases match TRBD1. This CDR3 has 15 amino acids. The trim removed 5 bases at V and 9 bases at J, leaving 10 bases unmatched. Germline loops: CDR1 LNHDA, CDR2 SQIVND (reference sequence). This chain's CDR3 is CASSPQTGDGSPLHF. The sequenced part of the CDR3 DNA is TGTGCCAGTAGTCCGCAAACAGGGGACGGTTCACCC.

Worth noting for this clone: The observed sequence ends 3 residues before the CDR3 terminus, with the missing tail filled in from the germline J gene. The J gene is TRBJ2-3, the V gene TRBV19; TRBD2 aligns across 10 bases. CDR3 length: 16 residues. Trimming removed 3 bases from V and 0 bases from J; junction bases left unmatched: 3. Germline lookup yields CDR1 LNHDA and CDR2 SQIVND (reference sequence). The chain's CDR3 is CASSISGGVSTDTQYF. CDR3 DNA (partial): TGTGCCAGTAGTATCAGCGGGGGGGTTAGCACAGATACG.

Note on this clone: The missing CDR3 end, 3 residues past where the read stops, is filled in from the germline J gene. The chain combines TRBV30 with TRBJ1-2; possibly TRBD1 for D (6 bases). V dropped 5 bases and J dropped 7 bases, with 20 bases sitting between them. Per the germline V gene, CDR1 is GTSNPN and CDR2 is SVGIG (reference sequence). The CDR3 loop spans 14 amino acids. The covered CDR3 bases are TGTGCCTGGGGGGGCCGGACAGTCGATCTTGGC. It encodes CAWGGRTVDLG. The whole CDR3 is CAWGGRTVDLGYTF. Full variable domain (rest looked up from reference TRBV30 and TRBJ1-2): SQTIHQWPATLVQPVGSPLSLECTVEGTSNPNLYWYRQAAGRGLQLLFYSVGIGQISSEVPQNLSASRPQDRQFILSSKKLLLSDSGFYLCAWGGRTVDLGYTFGSGTRLTVV.

In its sample, this clone was seen a few times. The CDR3 extends 3 residues past the end of the read, so its final part is completed from the germline J gene. The V and J genes are TRBV7-6 and TRBJ2-5, with 8 bases aligning to TRBD1. The CDR3 contains 14 residues. Germline V CDR1 and CDR2: SGHVS, FNYEAQ. The junction had 4 bases not matched to a gene; V was cut back by 5 bases and J by 2 bases. The part of the CDR3 DNA that was read is TGTGCCAGCAGCCGGACAGGGTCGCAAGAGACC. This sequence encodes CASSRTGSQET. The complete CDR3 sequence is CASSRTGSQETQYF.